This T cell receptor beta chain was observed in a study of blood T cells in healthy people across ages. Regarding the study as a whole: It was held that the diversity estimates obtained from one million T cells were underestimates. Donor CMV status, an unknown factor, possibly confounded changes in expanded clonotypes.

Primed by a sample-barcoded 5' primer and a J-beta primer mix, a second PCR proceeded for about 6 to 12 cycles. Every cDNA was tagged by a template-switch adaptor with 12 random nucleotides. Each CDR3 protein is one row after TCRdb ran MiXCR on the 5' RACE reads. The table shows approximately 600,000 distinct CDR3 sequences, with around 54% occurring only once. As concerns this clonotype: The antigen is unknown.

Each sample provided at least 6 micrograms of extracted total RNA. This clonotype was sampled from a man between 60 and 75 years old in good health. The specimen was blood.

The CDR3 here is CASTRTSGGLGDTQYF. The CDR3 coding sequence is TGCGCCAGCACCCGGACTAGCGGGGGCCTTGGAGATACGCAGTATTTT. The chain has TRBV5-1 and TRBJ2-3; 13 positions agree with TRBD2. Germline V gives CDR1 SGHRS, CDR2 YFSETQ. The CDR3 has 16 amino acids. V dropped 6 bases and J dropped 5; count of bases not matched to a gene: 9.